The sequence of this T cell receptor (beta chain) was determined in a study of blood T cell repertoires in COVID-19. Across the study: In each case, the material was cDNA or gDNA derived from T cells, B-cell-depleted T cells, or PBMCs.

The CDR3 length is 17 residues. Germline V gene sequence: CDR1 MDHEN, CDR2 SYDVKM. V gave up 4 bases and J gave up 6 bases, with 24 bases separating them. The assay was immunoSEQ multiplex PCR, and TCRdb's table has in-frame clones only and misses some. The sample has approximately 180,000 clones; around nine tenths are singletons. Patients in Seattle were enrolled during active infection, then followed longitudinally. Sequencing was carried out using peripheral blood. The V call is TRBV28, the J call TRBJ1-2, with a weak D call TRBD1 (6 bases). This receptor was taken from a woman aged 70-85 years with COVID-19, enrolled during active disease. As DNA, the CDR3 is TGTGCCAGCAGTTCAGTGCGTCAGGGGAAGCGGGGGGATGGCTACACCTTC. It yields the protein CASSSVRQGKRGDGYTF.